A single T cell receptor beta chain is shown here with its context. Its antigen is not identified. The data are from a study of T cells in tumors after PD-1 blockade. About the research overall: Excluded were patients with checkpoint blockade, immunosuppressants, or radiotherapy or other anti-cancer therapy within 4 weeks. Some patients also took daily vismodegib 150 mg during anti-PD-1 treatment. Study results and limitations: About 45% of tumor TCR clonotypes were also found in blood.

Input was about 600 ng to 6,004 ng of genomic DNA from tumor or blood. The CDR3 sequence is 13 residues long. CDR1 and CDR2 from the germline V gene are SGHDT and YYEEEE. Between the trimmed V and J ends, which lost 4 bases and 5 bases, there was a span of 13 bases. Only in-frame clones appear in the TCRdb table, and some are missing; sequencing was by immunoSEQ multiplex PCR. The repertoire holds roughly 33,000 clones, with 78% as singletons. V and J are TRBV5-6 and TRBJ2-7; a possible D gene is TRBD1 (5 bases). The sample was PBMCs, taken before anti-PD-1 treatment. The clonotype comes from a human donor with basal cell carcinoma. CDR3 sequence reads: CASSRRQYHEQYF. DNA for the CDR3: TGTGCCAGCAGCAGACGACAGTATCACGAGCAGTACTTC.